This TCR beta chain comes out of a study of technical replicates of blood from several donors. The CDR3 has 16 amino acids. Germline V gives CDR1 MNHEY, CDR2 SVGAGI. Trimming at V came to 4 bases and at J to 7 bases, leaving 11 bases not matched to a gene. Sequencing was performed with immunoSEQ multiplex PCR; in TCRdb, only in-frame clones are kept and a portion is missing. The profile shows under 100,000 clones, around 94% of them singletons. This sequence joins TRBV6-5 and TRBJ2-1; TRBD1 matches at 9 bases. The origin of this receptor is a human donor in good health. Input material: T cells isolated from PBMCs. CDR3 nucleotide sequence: TGTGCCAGCAGTTCCACAGGACAGGGGATAATGAATGAGCAGTTCTTC. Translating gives CASSSTGQGIMNEQFF.